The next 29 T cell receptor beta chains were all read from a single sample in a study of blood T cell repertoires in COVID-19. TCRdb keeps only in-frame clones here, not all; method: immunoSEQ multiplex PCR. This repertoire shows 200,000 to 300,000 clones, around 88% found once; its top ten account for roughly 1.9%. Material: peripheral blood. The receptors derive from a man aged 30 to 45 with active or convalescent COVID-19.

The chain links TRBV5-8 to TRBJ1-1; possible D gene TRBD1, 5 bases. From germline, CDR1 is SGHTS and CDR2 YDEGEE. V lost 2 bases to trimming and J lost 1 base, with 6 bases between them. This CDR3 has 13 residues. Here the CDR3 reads CASSFGANTEAFF. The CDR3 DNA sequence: TGTGCCAGCAGCTTTGGGGCGAACACTGAAGCTTTCTTT.

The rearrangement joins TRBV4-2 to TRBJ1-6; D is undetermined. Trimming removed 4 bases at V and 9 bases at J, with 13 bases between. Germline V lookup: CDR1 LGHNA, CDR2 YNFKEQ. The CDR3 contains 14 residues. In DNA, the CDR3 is TGTGCCAGCAGCCGTGAGAGTCTAGGTTCACCCCTCCACTTT. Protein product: CASSRESLGSPLHF.

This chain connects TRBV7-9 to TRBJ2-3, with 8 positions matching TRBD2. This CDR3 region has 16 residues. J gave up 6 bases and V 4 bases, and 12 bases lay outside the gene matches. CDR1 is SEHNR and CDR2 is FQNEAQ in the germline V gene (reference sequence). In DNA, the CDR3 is TGTGCCAGCAGCTCCCGGCGGGGGGCGTCTGGGGATACGCAGTATTTT. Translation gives CASSSRRGASGDTQYF. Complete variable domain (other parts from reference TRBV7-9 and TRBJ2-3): DTGVSQNPRHKITKRGQNVTFRCDPISEHNRLYWYRQTLGQGPEFLTYFQNEAQLEKSRLLSDRFSAERPKGSFSTLEIQRTEQGDSAMYLCASSSRRGASGDTQYFGPGTRLTVL.

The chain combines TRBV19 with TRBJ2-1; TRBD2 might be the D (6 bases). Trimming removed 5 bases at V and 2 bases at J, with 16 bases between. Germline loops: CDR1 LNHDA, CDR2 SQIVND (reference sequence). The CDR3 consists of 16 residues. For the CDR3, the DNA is TGTGCCAGTAGTGCCTCCGGCGGGACCCCCTACAATGAGCAGTTCTTC. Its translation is CASSASGGTPYNEQFF.

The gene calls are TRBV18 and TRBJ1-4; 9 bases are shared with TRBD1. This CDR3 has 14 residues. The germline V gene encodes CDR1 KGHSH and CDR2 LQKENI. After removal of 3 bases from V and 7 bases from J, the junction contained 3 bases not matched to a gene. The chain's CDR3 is CASSPGDRVEKLFF. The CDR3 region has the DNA TGTGCCAGCTCACCCGGGGACAGGGTTGAAAAACTGTTTTTT.

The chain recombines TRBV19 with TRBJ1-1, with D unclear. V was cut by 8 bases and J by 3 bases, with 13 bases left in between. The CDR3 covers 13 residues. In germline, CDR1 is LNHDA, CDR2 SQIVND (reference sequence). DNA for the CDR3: TGTGCCAGTCGGGAATCGAGGGACACTGAAGCTTTCTTT. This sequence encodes CASRESRDTEAFF.

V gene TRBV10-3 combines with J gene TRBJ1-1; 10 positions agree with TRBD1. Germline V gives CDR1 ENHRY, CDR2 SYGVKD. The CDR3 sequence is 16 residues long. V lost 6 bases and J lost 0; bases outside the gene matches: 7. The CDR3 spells CAISQTGGAVNTEAFF. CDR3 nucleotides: TGTGCCATCAGCCAGACAGGGGGCGCAGTGAACACTGAAGCTTTCTTT.

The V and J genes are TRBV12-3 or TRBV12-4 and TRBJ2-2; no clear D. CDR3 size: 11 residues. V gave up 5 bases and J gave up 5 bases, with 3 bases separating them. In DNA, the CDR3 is TGTGCCAGCAGTCAGACCGGGGAGCTGTTTTTT. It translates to CASSQTGELFF.

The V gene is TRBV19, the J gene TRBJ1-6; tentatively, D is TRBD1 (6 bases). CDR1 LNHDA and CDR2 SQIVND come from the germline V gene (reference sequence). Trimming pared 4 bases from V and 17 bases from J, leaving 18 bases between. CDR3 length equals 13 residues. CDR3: CASSTSGARGVHF. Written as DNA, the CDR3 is TGTGCCAGTAGTACTTCGGGGGCTCGGGGGGTCCACTTT.

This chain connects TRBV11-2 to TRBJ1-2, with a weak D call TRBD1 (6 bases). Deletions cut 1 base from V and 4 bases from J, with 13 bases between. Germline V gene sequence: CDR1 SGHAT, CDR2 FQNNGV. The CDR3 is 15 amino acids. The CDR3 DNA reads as TGTGCCAGCAGCTTAGGGTACGGACAGATCTATGGCTACACCTTC. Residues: CASSLGYGQIYGYTF.

The DNA for the CDR3 is TGCGCCAGCAGCCAACTAGAAGGGGGCGGGAATGAGCAGTTCTTC. Its protein is CASSQLEGGGNEQFF. V usage is TRBV4-3 and J usage is TRBJ2-1, with 7 bases matching TRBD1. The CDR3 runs to 15 residues. Germline V CDR1 and CDR2: LGHNA, YSLEER. V lost 2 bases, J lost 7 bases, and 8 bases stayed unmatched.

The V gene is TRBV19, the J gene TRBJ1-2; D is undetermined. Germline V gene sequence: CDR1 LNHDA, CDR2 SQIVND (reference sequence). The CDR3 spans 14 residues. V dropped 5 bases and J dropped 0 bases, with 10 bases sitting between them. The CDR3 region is CASSYGITNYGYTF. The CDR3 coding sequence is TGTGCCAGTAGTTACGGGATAACTAACTATGGCTACACCTTC.

CDR3 sequence: CASKSQGGYNEKLFF. DNA of the CDR3: TGTGCCAGCAAATCACAGGGGGGTTATAATGAAAAACTGTTTTTT. This chain uses TRBV2 with TRBJ1-4; TRBD1 aligns across 8 bases. With V trimmed by 7 bases and J by 4 bases, 8 bases remained unmatched. CDR3 length: 15 amino acids. CDR1 and CDR2 (germline): SNHLY, FYNNEI.

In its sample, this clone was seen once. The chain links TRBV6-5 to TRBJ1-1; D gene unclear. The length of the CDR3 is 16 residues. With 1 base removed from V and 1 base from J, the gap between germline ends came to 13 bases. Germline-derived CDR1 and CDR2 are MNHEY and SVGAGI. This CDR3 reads CASSYLGRDANTEAFF. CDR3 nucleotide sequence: TGTGCCAGCAGTTACTTAGGGAGGGATGCGAACACTGAAGCTTTCTTT.

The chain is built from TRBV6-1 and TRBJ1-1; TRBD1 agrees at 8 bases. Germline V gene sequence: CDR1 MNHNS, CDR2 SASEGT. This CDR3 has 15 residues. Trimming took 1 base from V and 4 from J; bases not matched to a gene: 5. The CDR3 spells CASSEVTGGFTEAFF. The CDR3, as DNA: TGTGCCAGCAGTGAAGTAACAGGGGGGTTCACTGAAGCTTTCTTT.

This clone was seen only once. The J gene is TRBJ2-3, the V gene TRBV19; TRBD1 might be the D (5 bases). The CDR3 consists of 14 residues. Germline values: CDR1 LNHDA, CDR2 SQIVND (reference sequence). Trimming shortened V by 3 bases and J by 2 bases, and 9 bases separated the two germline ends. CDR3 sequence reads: CASSIGRDTDTQYF. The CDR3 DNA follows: TGTGCCAGTAGTATCGGCAGGGACACAGATACGCAGTATTTT.

CDR3 in DNA: TGTGCCAGCAGTTTAATTTTTATGGGGGACAGCGACAATGAGCAGTTCTTC. Its translation: CASSLIFMGDSDNEQFF. The chain couples TRBV27 to TRBJ2-1, with TRBD1 identical over 7 bases. Per germline, CDR1 MNHEY and CDR2 SMNVEV (reference sequence). Trimming took 2 bases from V and 5 from J; bases not matched to a gene: 12. CDR3 length: 17 amino acids.

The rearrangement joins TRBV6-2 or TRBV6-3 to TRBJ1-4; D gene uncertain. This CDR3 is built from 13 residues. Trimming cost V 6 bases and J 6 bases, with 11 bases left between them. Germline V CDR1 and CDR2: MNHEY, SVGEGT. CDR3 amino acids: CASSFSSDEKLFF. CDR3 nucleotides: TGTGCCAGCAGCTTTAGCTCGGATGAAAAACTGTTTTTT.

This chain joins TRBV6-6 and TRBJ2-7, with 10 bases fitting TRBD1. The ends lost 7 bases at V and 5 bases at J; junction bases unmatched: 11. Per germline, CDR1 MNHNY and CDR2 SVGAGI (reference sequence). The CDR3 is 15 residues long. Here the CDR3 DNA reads TGTGCCAGCACCTACGGCGGGGACAGGGGCGACGAGCAGTACTTC. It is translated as CASTYGGDRGDEQYF.

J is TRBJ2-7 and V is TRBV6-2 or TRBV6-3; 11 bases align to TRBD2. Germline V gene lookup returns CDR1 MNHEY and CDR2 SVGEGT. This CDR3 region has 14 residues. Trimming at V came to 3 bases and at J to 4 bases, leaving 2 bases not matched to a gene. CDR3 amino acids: CASSYGTSGYEQYF. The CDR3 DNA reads TGTGCCAGCAGTTATGGGACTAGCGGTTACGAGCAGTACTTC.

The CDR3 reads CASSLYRTGAEKLFF. The CDR3 DNA is TGCGCCAGCAGCTTATACCGGACAGGGGCTGAAAAACTGTTTTTT. The rearrangement joins TRBV5-1 to TRBJ1-4; 9 bases agree with TRBD1. CDR3 size: 15 residues. Germline trimming cut 2 bases from V and 7 bases from J; bases unmatched to any gene: 6. Germline CDR1 is SGHRS and CDR2 is YFSETQ. The full variable domain, with the rest looked up from reference TRBV5-1 and TRBJ1-4, is KAGVTQTPRYLIKTRGQQVTLSCSPISGHRSVSWYQQTPGQGLQFLFEYFSETQRNKGNFPGRFSGRQFSNSRSEMNVSTLELGDSALYLCASSLYRTGAEKLFFGSGTQLSVL.

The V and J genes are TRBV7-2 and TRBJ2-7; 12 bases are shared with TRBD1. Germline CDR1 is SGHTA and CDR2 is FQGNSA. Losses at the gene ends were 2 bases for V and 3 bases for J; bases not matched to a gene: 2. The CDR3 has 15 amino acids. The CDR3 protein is CASSLRDRGLYEQYF. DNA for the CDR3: TGTGCCAGCAGCTTACGGGACAGGGGGCTCTACGAGCAGTACTTC.

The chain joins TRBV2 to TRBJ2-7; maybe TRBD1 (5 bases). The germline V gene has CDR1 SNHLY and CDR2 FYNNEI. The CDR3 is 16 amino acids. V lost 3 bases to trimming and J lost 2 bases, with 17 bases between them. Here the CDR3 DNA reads TGTGCCAGCAGTGATTTTGTTTCGGCAGGGCCCTACGAGCAGTACTTC. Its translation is CASSDFVSAGPYEQYF.

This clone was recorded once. The CDR3 region has the DNA TGTGCCAGCAGCAGGACAGATTACACCGGGGAGCTGTTTTTT. It specifies CASSRTDYTGELFF. The chain links TRBV7-9 to TRBJ2-2; perhaps TRBD1 as D (6 bases). Between the trimmed V and J ends, which lost 5 bases and 3 bases, there was a span of 10 bases. Germline V lookup: CDR1 SEHNR, CDR2 FQNEAQ (reference sequence). CDR3 length equals 14 residues.

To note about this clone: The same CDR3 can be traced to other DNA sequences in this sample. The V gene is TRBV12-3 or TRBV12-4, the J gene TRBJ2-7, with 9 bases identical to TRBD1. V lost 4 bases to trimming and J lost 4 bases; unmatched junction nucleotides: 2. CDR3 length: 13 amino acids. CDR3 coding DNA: TGTGCCAGCAGTTGGGGACAGGGTTACGAGCAGTACTTC. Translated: CASSWGQGYEQYF.

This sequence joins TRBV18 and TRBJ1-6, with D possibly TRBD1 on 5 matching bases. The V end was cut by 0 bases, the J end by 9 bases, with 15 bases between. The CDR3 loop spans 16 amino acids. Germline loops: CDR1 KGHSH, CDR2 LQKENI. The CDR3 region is CASSPPRRGVSSPLHF. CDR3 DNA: TGTGCCAGCTCACCACCGAGGCGGGGGGTCTCTTCACCCCTCCACTTT.

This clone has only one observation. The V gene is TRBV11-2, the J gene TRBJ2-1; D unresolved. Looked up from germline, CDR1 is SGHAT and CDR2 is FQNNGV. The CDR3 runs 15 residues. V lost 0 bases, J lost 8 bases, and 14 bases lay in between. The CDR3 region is CASSLDRKAADEQFF. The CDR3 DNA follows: TGTGCCAGCAGCTTAGATCGAAAGGCGGCCGATGAGCAGTTCTTC.

CDR3 DNA sequence: TGTGCCACCAGCAGAGAAGGGAGGGGTTCACCCCTCCACTTT. Translated, it gives CATSREGRGSPLHF. The chain is built from TRBV15 and TRBJ1-6; D is possibly TRBD1 (5 bases). The CDR3 contains 14 residues. V was pared by 0 bases and J by 9 bases, with 9 bases between. Germline CDR1 reads LNHNV; CDR2 reads YYDKDF (reference sequence).

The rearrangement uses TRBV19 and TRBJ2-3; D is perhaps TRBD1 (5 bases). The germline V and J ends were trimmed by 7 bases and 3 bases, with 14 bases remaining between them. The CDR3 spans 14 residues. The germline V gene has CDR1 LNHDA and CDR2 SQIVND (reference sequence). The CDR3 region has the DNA TGTGCCAGTAAGTGTTTTGGACAAACAGATACGCAGTATTTT. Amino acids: CASKCFGQTDTQYF.